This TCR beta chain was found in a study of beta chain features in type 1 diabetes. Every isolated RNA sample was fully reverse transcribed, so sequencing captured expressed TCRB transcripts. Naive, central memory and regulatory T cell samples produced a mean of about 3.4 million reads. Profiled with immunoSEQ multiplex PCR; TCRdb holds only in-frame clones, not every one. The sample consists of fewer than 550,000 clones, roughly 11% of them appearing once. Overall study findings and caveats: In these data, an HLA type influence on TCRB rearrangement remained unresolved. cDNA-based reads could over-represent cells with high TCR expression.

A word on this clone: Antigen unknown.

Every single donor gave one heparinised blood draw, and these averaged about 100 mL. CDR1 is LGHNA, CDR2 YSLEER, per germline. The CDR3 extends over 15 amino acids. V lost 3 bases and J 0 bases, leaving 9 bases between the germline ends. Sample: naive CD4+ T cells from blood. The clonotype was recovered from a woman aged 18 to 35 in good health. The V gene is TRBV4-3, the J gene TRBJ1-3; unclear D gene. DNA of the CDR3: TGCGCCAGCAGCCATTTATCCAGCTCTGGAAACACCATATATTTT. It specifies CASSHLSSSGNTIYF.